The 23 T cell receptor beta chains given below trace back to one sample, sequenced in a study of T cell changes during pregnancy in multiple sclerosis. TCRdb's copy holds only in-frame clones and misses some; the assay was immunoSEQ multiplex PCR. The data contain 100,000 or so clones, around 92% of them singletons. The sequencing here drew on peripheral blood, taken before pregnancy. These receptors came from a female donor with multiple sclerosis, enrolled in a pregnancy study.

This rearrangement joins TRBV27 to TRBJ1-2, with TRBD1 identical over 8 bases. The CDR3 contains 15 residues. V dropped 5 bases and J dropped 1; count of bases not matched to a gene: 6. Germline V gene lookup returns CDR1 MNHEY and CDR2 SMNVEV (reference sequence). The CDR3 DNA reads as TGTGCCAGCAGTCCACGGACAGGGTTTAACTATGGCTACACCTTC. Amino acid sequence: CASSPRTGFNYGYTF.

The CDR3 loop is CASSIGGNTEAFF. CDR3 DNA: TGTGCCAGCAGTATCGGAGGGAACACTGAAGCTTTCTTT. The genes are TRBV6-5 and TRBJ1-1; D is ambiguous. Germline-derived CDR1 and CDR2 are MNHEY and SVGAGI. Trimming left V 5 bases short and J 1 base short, with 8 bases between. This CDR3 comprises 13 residues.

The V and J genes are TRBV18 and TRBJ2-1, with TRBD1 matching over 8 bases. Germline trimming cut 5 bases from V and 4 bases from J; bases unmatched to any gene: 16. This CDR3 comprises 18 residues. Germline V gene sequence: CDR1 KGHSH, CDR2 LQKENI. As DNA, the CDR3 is TGTGCCAGCTCAACATCCGCTCAGGGGGCTCTAGGATACAATGAGCAGTTCTTC. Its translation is CASSTSAQGALGYNEQFF. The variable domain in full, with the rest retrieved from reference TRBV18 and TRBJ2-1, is NAGVMQNPRHLVRRRGQEARLRCSPMKGHSHVYWYRQLPEEGLKFMVYLQKENIIDESGMPKERFSAEFPKEGPSILRIQQVVRGDSAAYFCASSTSAQGALGYNEQFFGPGTRLTVL.

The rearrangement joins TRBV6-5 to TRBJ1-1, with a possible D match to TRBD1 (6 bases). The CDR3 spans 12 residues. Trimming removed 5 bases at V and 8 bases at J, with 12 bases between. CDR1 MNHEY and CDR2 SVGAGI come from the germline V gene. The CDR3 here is CASSPQGGEAFF. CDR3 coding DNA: TGTGCCAGCAGTCCACAGGGTGGAGAAGCTTTCTTT.

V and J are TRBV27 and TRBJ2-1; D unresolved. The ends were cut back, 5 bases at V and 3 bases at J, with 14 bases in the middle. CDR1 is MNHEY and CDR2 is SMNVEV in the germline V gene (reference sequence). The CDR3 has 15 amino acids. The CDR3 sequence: CASSPLPPFYNEQFF. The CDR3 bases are TGTGCCAGCAGTCCCCTCCCCCCGTTCTACAATGAGCAGTTCTTC.

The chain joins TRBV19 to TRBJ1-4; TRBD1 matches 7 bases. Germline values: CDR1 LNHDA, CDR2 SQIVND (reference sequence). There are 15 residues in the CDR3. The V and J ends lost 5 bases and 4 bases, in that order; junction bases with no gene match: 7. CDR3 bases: TGTGCCAGTAGTCCTCGACAGGGAGGTAATGAAAAACTGTTTTTT. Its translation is CASSPRQGGNEKLFF.

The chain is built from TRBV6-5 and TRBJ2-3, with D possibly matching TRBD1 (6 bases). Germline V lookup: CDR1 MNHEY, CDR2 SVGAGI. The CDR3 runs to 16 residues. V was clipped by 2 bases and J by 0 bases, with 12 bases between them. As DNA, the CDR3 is TGTGCCAGCAGTTACCCGGGACACATTAGCACAGATACGCAGTATTTT. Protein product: CASSYPGHISTDTQYF.

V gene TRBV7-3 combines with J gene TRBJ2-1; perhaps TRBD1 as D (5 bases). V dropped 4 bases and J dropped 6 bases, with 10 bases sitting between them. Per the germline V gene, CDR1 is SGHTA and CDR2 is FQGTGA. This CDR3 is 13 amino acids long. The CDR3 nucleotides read TGTGCCAGCAGCTCAGGGCGGCCCAATGAGCAGTTCTTC. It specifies CASSSGRPNEQFF.

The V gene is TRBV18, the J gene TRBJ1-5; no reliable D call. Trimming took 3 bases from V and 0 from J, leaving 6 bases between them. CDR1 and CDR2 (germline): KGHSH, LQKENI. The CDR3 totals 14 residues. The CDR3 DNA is TGTGCCAGCTCACCTTATTATAGCAATCAGCCCCAGCATTTT. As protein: CASSPYYSNQPQHF.

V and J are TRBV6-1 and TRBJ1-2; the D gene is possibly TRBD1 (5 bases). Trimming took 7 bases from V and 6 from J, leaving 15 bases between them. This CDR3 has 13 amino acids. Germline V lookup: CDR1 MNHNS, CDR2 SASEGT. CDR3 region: CASNSGSIDGYTF. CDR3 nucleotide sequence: TGTGCCAGCAACTCAGGGTCTATCGATGGCTACACCTTC.

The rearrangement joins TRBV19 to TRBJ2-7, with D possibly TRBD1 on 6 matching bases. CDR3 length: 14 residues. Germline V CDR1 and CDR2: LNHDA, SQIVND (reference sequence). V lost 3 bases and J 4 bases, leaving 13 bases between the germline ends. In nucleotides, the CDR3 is TGTGCCAGTAGTATGGGGGCCCTGGCTTACGAGCAGTACTTC. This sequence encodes CASSMGALAYEQYF.

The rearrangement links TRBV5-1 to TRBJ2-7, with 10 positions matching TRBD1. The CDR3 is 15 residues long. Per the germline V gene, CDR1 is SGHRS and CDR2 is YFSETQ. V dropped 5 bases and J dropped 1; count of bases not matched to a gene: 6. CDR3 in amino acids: CASRTGTGASYEQYF. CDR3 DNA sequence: TGCGCCAGCAGGACCGGGACAGGGGCGTCCTACGAGCAGTACTTC.

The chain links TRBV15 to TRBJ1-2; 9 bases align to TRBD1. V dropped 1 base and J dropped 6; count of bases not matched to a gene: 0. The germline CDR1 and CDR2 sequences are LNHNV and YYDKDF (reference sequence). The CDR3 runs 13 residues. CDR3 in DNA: TGTGCCACCAGCAGAGGACAGGGGGATGGCTACACCTTC. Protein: CATSRGQGDGYTF.

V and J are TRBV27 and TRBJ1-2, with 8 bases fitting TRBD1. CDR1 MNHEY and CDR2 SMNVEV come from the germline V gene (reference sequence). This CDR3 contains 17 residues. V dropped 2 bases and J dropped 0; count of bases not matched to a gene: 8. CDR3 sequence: CASSLTQGAFSNYGYTF. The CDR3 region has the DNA TGTGCCAGCAGTTTAACGCAGGGGGCCTTTTCTAACTATGGCTACACCTTC.

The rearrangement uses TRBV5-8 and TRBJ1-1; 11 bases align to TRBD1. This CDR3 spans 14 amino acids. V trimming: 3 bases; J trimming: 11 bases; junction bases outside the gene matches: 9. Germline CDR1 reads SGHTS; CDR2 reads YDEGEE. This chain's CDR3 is CASSYGQGASRAFF. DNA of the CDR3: TGTGCCAGCAGCTACGGACAGGGGGCAAGTCGCGCTTTCTTT. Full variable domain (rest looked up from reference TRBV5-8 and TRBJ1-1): EAGVTQSPTHLIKTRGQQATLRCSPISGHTSVYWYQQALGLGLQFLLWYDEGEERNRGNFPPRFSGRQFPNYSSELNVNALELEDSALYLCASSYGQGASRAFFGQGTRLTVV.

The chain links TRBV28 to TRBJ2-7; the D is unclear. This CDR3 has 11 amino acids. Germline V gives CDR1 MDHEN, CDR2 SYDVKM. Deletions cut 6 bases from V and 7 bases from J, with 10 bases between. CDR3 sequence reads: CASSQSREQYF. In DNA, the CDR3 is TGTGCCAGCAGCCAATCCCGGGAGCAGTACTTC.

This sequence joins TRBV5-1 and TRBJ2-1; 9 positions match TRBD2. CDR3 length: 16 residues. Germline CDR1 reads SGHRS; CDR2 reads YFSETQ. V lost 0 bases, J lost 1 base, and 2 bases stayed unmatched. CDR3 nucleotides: TGCGCCAGCAGCTTGGGACTAGCGGTTTCCTACAATGAGCAGTTCTTC. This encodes CASSLGLAVSYNEQFF.

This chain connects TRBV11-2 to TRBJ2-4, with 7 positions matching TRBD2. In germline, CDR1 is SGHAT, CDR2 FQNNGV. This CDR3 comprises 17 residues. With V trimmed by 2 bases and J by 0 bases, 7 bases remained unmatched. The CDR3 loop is CASSLRLADLAKNIQYF. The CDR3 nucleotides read TGTGCCAGCAGCTTACGGCTAGCGGACCTAGCCAAAAACATTCAGTACTTC.

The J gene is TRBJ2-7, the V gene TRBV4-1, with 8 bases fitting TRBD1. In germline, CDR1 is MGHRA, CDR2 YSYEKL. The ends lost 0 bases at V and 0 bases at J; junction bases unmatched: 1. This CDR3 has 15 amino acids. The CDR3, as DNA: TGCGCCAGCAGCCAAGACGGGACAGGCTCCTACGAGCAGTACTTC. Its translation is CASSQDGTGSYEQYF.

This CDR3 reads CAAGFSGANVLTF. CDR3 sequence (DNA): TGTGCCGCAGGATTCTCCGGGGCCAACGTCCTGACTTTC. The V call is TRBV25-1, the J call TRBJ2-6; no reliable D call. The CDR3 has 13 amino acids. The germline V gene has CDR1 MGHDK and CDR2 SYGVNS. Trimming removed 11 bases from V and 4 bases from J, with 12 bases in between. Complete variable domain (other parts from reference TRBV25-1 and TRBJ2-6): EADIYQTPRYLVIGTGKKITLECSQTMGHDKMYWYQQDPGMELHLIHYSYGVNSTEKGDLSSESTVSRIRTEHFPLTLESARPSHTSQYLCAAGFSGANVLTFGAGSRLTVL.

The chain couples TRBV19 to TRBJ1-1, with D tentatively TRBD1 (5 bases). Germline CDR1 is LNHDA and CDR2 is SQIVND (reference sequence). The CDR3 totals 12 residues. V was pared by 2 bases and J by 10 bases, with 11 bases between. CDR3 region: CASSILDGGAFF. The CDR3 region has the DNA TGTGCCAGTAGTATACTGGACGGGGGAGCTTTCTTT.

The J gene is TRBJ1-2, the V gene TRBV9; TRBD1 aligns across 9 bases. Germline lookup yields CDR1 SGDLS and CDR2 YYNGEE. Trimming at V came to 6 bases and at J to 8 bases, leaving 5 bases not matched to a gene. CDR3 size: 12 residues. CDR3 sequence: CASKTGGIGYTF. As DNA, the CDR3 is TGTGCCAGCAAGACAGGGGGAATCGGCTACACCTTC.

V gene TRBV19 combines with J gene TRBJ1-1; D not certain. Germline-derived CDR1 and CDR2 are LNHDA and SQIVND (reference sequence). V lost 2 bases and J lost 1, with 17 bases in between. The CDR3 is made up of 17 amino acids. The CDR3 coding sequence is TGTGCCAGTAGTATAATCCCCCAGACGGGGTGGAACACTGAAGCTTTCTTT. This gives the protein CASSIIPQTGWNTEAFF.